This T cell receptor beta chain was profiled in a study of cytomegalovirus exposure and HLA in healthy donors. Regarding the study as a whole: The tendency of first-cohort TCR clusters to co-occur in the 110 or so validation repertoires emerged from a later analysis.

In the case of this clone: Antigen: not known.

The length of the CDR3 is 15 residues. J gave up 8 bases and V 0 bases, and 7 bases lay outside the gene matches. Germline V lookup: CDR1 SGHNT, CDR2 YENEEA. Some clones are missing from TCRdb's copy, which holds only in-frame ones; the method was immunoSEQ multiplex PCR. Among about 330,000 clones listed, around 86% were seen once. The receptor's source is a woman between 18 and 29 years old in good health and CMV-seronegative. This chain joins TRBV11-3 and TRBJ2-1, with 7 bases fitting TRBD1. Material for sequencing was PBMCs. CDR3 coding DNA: TGTGCCAGCAGCTTAGAACCCCAGGGGGATGATGAGCAGTTCTTC. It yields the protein CASSLEPQGDDEQFF.